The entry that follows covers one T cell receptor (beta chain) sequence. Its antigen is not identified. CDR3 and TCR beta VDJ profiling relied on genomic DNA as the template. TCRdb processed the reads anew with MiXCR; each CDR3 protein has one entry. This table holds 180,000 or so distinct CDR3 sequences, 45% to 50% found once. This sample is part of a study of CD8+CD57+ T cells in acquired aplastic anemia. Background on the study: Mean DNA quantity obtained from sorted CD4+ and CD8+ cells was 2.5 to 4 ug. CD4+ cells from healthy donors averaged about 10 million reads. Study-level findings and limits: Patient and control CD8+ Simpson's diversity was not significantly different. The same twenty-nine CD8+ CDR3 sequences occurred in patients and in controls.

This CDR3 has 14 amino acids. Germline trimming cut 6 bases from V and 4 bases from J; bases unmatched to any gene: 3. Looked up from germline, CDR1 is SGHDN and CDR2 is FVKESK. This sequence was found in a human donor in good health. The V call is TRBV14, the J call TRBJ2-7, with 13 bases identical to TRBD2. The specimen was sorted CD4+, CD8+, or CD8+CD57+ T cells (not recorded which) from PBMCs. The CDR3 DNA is TGTGCCAGCAGACTAGCGGGAGGGACATACGAGCAGTACTTC. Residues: CASRLAGGTYEQYF.